One sample yielded the 9 T cell receptor beta chains listed below, sequenced in a study of early T cells in non-severe SARS-CoV-2 infection. TCRdb redid the calling of the 5' RACE reads with MiXCR, one entry per CDR3 protein. Of 90,000 to 120,000 distinct CDR3 sequences listed, roughly 10% are singletons. The sequenced material came from whole blood. The receptors here all came from an adult who was a healthcare worker with PCR-confirmed SARS-CoV-2 infection or an uninfected control (not recorded which).

This clonotype was seen many times. The chain couples TRBV25-1 to TRBJ1-6; D is uncertain. V shed 3 bases and J shed 4 bases, with 7 bases lying between them. CDR3 size: 14 residues. The V gene's germline CDR1 is MGHDK and CDR2 SYGVNS. The CDR3 region has the DNA TGTGCCAGCAGTGACTCTACTTATAATTCACCCCTCCACTTT. Translating gives CASSDSTYNSPLHF.

This clonotype appeared many times. The V call is TRBV13, the J call TRBJ2-4; D might be TRBD2 (6 bases). The ends were cut back, 8 bases at V and 5 bases at J, with 13 bases in the middle. The CDR3 extends over 13 amino acids. Germline V gives CDR1 PRHDT, CDR2 FYEKMQ (reference sequence). DNA for the CDR3: TGTGCCAGCGGGCAGTGGGGGGAAAACATTCAGTACTTC. Translated: CASGQWGENIQYF. Supplemented by reference TRBV13 and TRBJ2-4, the full variable domain reads AAGVIQSPRHLIKEKRETATLKCYPIPRHDTVYWYQQGPGQDPQFLISFYEKMQSDKGSIPDRFSAQQFSDYHSELNMSSLELGDSALYFCASGQWGENIQYFGAGTRLSVL.

This clonotype has a count of ten or more. V gene TRBV5-1 combines with J gene TRBJ1-1; D is unresolved. The length of the CDR3 is 13 residues. V was shortened by 7 bases and J by 4 bases, with 14 bases between the two germline ends. The germline V gene encodes CDR1 SGHRS and CDR2 YFSETQ. CDR3 sequence reads: CASSFRAGTEAFF. CDR3 bases: TGCGCCAGCTCGTTCCGAGCGGGCACTGAAGCTTTCTTT. The full variable domain, in which reference TRBV5-1 and TRBJ1-1 provide the parts outside the CDR3, is KAGVTQTPRYLIKTRGQQVTLSCSPISGHRSVSWYQQTPGQGLQFLFEYFSETQRNKGNFPGRFSGRQFSNSRSEMNVSTLELGDSALYLCASSFRAGTEAFFGQGTRLTVV.

Ten or more counts support this clonotype. The V call is TRBV3-1, the J call TRBJ2-1; D remains ambiguous. The CDR3 consists of 14 residues. The germline V gene has CDR1 LGHDT and CDR2 YNNKEL (reference sequence). Trimming pared 0 bases from V and 10 bases from J, leaving 13 bases between. CDR3 in amino acids: CASSQDASQWEQFF. CDR3 DNA sequence: TGTGCCAGCAGCCAAGATGCCAGCCAATGGGAGCAGTTCTTC.

The chain links TRBV19 to TRBJ2-7; D call uncertain. V was pared by 5 bases and J by 5 bases, with 16 bases between. Per germline, CDR1 LNHDA and CDR2 SQIVND (reference sequence). The CDR3 totals 14 residues. The CDR3 region has the DNA TGTGCCAGTAGTCGGGCACCTAATGGGGACGAGCAGTACTTC. Residues: CASSRAPNGDEQYF.

In this sample, this clonotype turned up a few times. The chain joins TRBV6-5 to TRBJ2-1; D might be TRBD2 (6 bases). The CDR3 sequence is 15 residues long. Germline V gene lookup returns CDR1 MNHEY and CDR2 SVGAGI. V lost 5 bases to trimming and J lost 12 bases, with 23 bases between them. The DNA for the CDR3 is TGTGCCAGCAGTCCCTCTCGGGACTCCCCAAGCGTGCAGTTCTTC. It encodes CASSPSRDSPSVQFF.

This chain links TRBV5-1 with TRBJ2-3, with D maybe TRBD1 (6 bases). Germline assignment: CDR1 SGHRS and CDR2 YFSETQ. The CDR3 covers 15 residues. Trimming took 0 bases from V and 5 from J, leaving 13 bases between them. CDR3 nucleotide sequence: TGCGCCAGCAGCTTGGGAGCGGTAGGGGGAGATACGCAGTATTTT. Its protein is CASSLGAVGGDTQYF.

This clonotype was observed a few times. The J gene is TRBJ1-1, the V gene TRBV12-3 or TRBV12-4, with D uncertain. Trimming removed 6 bases at V and 1 base at J, with 12 bases between. The length of the CDR3 is 14 residues. CDR3 region: CASRSPARNTEAFF. The CDR3 bases are TGTGCCAGCAGGTCCCCAGCCAGGAACACTGAAGCTTTCTTT.

This chain joins TRBV20-1 and TRBJ2-3; D not certain. This CDR3 comprises 12 residues. Germline CDR1 reads DFQATT; CDR2 reads SNEGSKA (reference sequence). The ends were cut back, 6 bases at V and 2 bases at J, with 9 bases in the middle. This chain's CDR3 is CSAETYTDTQYF. CDR3 bases: TGCAGTGCGGAGACCTACACAGATACGCAGTATTTT.